Following are 3 T cell receptor beta chains from one sample sequenced in a study of identical twins. TCRdb reanalysed the 5' RACE reads using MiXCR and keeps one entry per CDR3 protein. The repertoire holds fewer than 900,000 distinct CDR3 sequences, with 20% to 25% as singletons. This sample was also put to use in a study of T cells expressing NK-cell markers.

The sample was PBMCs. Every receptor here comes from a woman between 18 and 30 years old in good health.

This clonotype has more than one count but fewer than ten. This sequence joins TRBV20-1 and TRBJ2-3; 9 bases line up with TRBD2. Germline V CDR1 and CDR2: DFQATT, SNEGSKA (reference sequence). This CDR3 has 15 amino acids. V was clipped by 5 bases and J by 4 bases; unmatched bases: 10. The CDR3 spells CSARARGGRSDTQYF. CDR3 in DNA: TGCAGTGCTCGCGCGCGGGGGGGCCGATCAGATACGCAGTATTTT.

In its sample, this clonotype was seen a few times. The rearrangement links TRBV11-2 to TRBJ1-1, with D unresolved. V lost 2 bases, J lost 0 bases, and 10 bases lay in between. Germline V gene lookup returns CDR1 SGHAT and CDR2 FQNNGV. This CDR3 spans 15 amino acids. The CDR3 spells CASSLRYGMNTEAFF. CDR3 DNA: TGTGCCAGCAGCTTACGGTACGGGATGAACACTGAAGCTTTCTTT.

The chain employs TRBV6-1 and TRBJ1-1; possible D gene TRBD1, 6 bases. The CDR3 length is 14 residues. V was trimmed by 7 bases and J by 5 bases, leaving 17 bases between them. Germline CDR1 is MNHNS and CDR2 is SASEGT. The CDR3 loop reads CASTTGGRKTEAFF. The CDR3 bases are TGTGCCAGCACTACCGGGGGCAGGAAAACTGAAGCTTTCTTT.